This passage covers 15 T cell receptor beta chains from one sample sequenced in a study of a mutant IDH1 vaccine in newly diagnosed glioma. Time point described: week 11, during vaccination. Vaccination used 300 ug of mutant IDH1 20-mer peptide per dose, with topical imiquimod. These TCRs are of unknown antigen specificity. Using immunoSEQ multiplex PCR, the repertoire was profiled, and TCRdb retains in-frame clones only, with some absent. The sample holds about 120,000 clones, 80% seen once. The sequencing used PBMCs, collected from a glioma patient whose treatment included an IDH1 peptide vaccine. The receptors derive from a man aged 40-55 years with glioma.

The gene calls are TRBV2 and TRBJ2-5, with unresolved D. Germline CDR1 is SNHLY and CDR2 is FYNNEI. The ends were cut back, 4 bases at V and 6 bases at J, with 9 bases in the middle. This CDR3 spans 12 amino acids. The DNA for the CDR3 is TGTGCCAGCAGTGTGGGCCCGAAGACCCAGTACTTC. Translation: CASSVGPKTQYF.

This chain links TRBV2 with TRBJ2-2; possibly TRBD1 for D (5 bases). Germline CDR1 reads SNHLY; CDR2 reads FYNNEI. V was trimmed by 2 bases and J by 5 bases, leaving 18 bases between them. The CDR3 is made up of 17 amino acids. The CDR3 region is CASSERQGPSHTGELFF. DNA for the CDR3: TGTGCCAGCAGTGAAAGGCAGGGCCCAAGTCATACCGGGGAGCTGTTTTTT.

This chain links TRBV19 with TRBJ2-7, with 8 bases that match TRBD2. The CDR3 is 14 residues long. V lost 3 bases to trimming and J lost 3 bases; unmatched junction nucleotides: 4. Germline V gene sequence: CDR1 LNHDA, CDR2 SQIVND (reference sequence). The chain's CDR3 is CASSITSGGYEQYF. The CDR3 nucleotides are TGTGCCAGTAGTATCACTAGCGGAGGCTACGAGCAGTACTTC.

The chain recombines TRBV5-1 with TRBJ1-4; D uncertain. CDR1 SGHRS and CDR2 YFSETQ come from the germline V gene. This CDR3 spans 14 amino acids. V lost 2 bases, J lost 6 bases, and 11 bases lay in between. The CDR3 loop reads CASSLEGGDEKLFF. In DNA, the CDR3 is TGCGCCAGCAGCTTAGAGGGAGGAGATGAAAAACTGTTTTTT.

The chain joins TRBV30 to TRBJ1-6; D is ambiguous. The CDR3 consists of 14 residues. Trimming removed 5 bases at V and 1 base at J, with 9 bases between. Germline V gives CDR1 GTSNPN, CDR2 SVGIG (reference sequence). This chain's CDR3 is CAWAGGSYNSPLHF. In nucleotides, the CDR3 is TGTGCCTGGGCTGGAGGGTCCTATAATTCACCCCTCCACTTT.

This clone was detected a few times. CDR3 in DNA: TGTGCCAGTAGTATAGTCTGGGGAAACTATGGCTACACCTTC. It translates to CASSIVWGNYGYTF. The chain is built from TRBV19 and TRBJ1-2, with unresolved D. The CDR3 spans 14 residues. The V end lost 1 base, the J end lost 2 bases, and 8 bases lay between the germline ends. CDR1 and CDR2 (germline): LNHDA, SQIVND (reference sequence).

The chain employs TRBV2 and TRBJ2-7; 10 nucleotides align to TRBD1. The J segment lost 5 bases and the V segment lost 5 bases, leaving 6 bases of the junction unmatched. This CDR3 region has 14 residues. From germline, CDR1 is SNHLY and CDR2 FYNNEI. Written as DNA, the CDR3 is TGTGCCAGCAGTTGGACAGGGGGAGAGGACGAGCAGTACTTC. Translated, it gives CASSWTGGEDEQYF.

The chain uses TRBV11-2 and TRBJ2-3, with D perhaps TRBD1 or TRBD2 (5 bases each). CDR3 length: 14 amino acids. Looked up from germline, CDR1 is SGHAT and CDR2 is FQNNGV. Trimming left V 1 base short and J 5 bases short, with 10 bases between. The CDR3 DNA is TGTGCCAGCAGCTTAGGACCAGGGAGAGATACGCAGTATTTT. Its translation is CASSLGPGRDTQYF.

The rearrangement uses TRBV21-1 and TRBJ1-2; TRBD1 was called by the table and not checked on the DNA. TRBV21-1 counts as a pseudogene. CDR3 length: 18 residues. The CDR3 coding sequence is TGTGCCAGCAGCAAAGCGCTTTGGGACAGGGCATCGACGGATGGCTACACCTTC. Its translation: CASSKALWDRASTDGYTF.

In nucleotides, the CDR3 is TGTGCCAGTAGTATCGGTAAGGGGAGAACCTACGAGCAGTACTTC. Protein product: CASSIGKGRTYEQYF. This sequence joins TRBV19 and TRBJ2-7; TRBD1 or TRBD2 may be the D gene (5 bases each). Germline CDR1 and CDR2: LNHDA and SQIVND (reference sequence). The CDR3 is 15 amino acids. V lost 3 bases, J lost 2 bases, and 14 bases lay in between.

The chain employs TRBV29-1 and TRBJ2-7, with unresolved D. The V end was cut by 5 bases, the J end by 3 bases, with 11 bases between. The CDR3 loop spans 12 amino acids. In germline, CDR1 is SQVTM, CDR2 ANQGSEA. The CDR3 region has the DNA TGCAGCGTTACCGTGTGGGACTACGAGCAGTACTTC. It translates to CSVTVWDYEQYF.

The CDR3 sequence is CASSPRTGDNSPLHF. The CDR3 region has the DNA TGTGCCAGCAGCCCTCGGACAGGGGATAATTCACCCCTCCACTTT. The rearrangement joins TRBV5-4 to TRBJ1-6, with TRBD1 matching 9 bases. Germline CDR1 reads SGHNT; CDR2 reads YYREEE (reference sequence). The CDR3 extends over 15 amino acids. With V trimmed by 4 bases and J by 5 bases, 4 bases remained unmatched.

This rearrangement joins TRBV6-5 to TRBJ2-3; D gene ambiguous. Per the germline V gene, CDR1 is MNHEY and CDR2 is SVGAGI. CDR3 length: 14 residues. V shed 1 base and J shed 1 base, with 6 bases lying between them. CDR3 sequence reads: CASSYWQGTDTQYF. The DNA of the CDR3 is TGTGCCAGCAGTTACTGGCAGGGCACAGATACGCAGTATTTT.

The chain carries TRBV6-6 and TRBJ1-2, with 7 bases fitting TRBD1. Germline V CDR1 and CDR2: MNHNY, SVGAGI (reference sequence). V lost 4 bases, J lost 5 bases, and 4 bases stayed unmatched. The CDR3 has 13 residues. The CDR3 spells CASSSGTEYGYTF. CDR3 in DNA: TGTGCCAGCAGTTCCGGGACAGAGTATGGCTACACCTTC.

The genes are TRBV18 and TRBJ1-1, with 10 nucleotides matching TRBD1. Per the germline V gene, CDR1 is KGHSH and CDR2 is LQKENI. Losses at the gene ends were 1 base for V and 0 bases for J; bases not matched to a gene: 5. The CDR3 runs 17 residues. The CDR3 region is CASSPLPGQGMNTEAFF. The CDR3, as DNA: TGTGCCAGCTCACCACTGCCGGGACAGGGGATGAACACTGAAGCTTTCTTT. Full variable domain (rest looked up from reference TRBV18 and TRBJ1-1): NAGVMQNPRHLVRRRGQEARLRCSPMKGHSHVYWYRQLPEEGLKFMVYLQKENIIDESGMPKERFSAEFPKEGPSILRIQQVVRGDSAAYFCASSPLPGQGMNTEAFFGQGTRLTVV.